This T cell receptor (beta chain) was identified in a study of CDR3 diversity in severe acne. Trimming left V 6 bases short and J 8 bases short, with 14 bases between. Germline CDR1 is MGHDK and CDR2 is SYGVNS. There are 12 residues in the CDR3. TCRdb recomputed calls from the PCR reads with MiXCR, one row per CDR3 protein. The sample lists about 93,000 distinct CDR3 sequences; about 48% were seen once. The chain has TRBV25-1 and TRBJ2-7; D possibly matches TRBD1 or TRBD2 (6 bases each). The clonotype was recovered from a male donor in good health, serving as a control. The material sequenced was blood. The DNA for the CDR3 is TGTGCCAGCAGCGCGGGGCAGGGGAAGCAGTACTTC. Translating it yields CASSAGQGKQYF.